This section outlines one T cell receptor (beta chain) sequence together with its context. This CDR3 has 14 residues. The J segment lost 1 base and the V segment lost 4 bases, leaving 4 bases of the junction unmatched. Germline values: CDR1 MNHEY, CDR2 SMNVEV (reference sequence). This sample is part of a study of cytomegalovirus exposure and HLA in healthy donors. Primers included in the PCR were 60 Vbeta and 13 Jbeta primers. Some clones are missing from TCRdb's copy, which holds only in-frame ones; the method was immunoSEQ multiplex PCR. The sample table includes 100,000 to 150,000 clones. This chain links TRBV27 with TRBJ2-7, with TRBD1 matching over 7 bases. The sample comprised PBMCs. This sequence was found in a man in his forties in good health and CMV-seronegative. The CDR3 DNA sequence: TGTGCCAGCAGTTCCCGGGACAGATCCTACGAGCAGTACTTC. Protein sequence: CASSSRDRSYEQYF.